Detailed here is one T cell receptor (beta chain). Its antigen is undetermined. Generated by immunoSEQ multiplex PCR, the TCRdb table keeps only in-frame clones and is missing some. The data show some 65,000 clones, with roughly 87% seen just once and about 11% held by the top ten. The record originates from a study of OX40 agonist ivuxolimab in advanced cancers. Looking at the study overall: Three patients showed partial responses: one hepatocellular carcinoma and two cutaneous melanoma cases.

Deletions cut 8 bases from V and 2 bases from J, with 11 bases between. CDR1 is WSHSY, CDR2 SAAADI, per germline. The CDR3 extends over 13 amino acids. General study findings and limits: Expanded clones were, on average, more numerous in CD8+ T cells than in CD4+. Circulating CD4+ and CD8+ T cells showed clonal expansion by week 6 at 0.1 to 3.0 mg/kg. Individuals who were partial responders at 0.1-3.0 mg/kg had clonal expansion that ranked among the lowest.

The chain joins TRBV10-2 to TRBJ2-3; D perhaps matches TRBD2 (6 bases). This TCR was recovered from an adult with an advanced solid tumor such as melanoma, head and neck, liver or kidney cancer. The sample in question was CD4+ or CD8+ T cells sorted from blood, obtained in a trial of the OX40 agonist ivuxolimab. The CDR3: CASWDSFTDTQYF. The DNA of the CDR3 is TGCGCCAGCTGGGACTCCTTCACAGATACGCAGTATTTT.